This T cell receptor beta chain was captured by sequencing in a study of identical twins. Findings and caveats of the study: Insertions were fewer in abundant cord blood beta clonotypes, whereas memory repertoires showed none of this pattern.

Template switching added a universal primer site; cDNA carried unique molecular identifiers. TCRdb reprocessed the 5' RACE reads with MiXCR, giving one entry per CDR3 protein. The table has 500,000 to 700,000 distinct CDR3 sequences, less than 9% seen once; the top ten hold less than 2%. This clonotype was picked up a small number of times. Antigen specificity is unknown. In every case, the donor was a healthy Caucasian. In germline, CDR1 is SQVTM, CDR2 ANQGSEA. The V end was cut by 7 bases, the J end by 1 base, with 10 bases between. The CDR3 runs 12 residues. These data also featured in a second study, about yellow fever vaccine responses in identical twins.

The receptor was isolated from a woman aged 18-30 years in good health. The sample taken for sequencing was PBMCs. This chain uses TRBV29-1 with TRBJ2-5; TRBD2 might be the D (5 bases). The CDR3 region is CSAGGGQETQYF. CDR3 in DNA: TGCAGCGCCGGAGGTGGCCAAGAGACCCAGTACTTC.